This passage covers 29 T cell receptor beta chains from one sample sequenced in a study of blood T cell repertoires in COVID-19. Measured with immunoSEQ multiplex PCR; TCRdb has only the in-frame clones, and not every one. Altogether 150,000 to 200,000 clones are present, 65% to 85% being singletons, with the ten largest covering 15% to 20%. The sequenced material came from peripheral blood. The source of these receptors is a man aged 55 to 70 with active or convalescent COVID-19.

The chain couples TRBV14 to TRBJ2-7; 12 bases line up with TRBD2. V lost 4 bases to trimming and J lost 4 bases; unmatched junction nucleotides: 11. Germline CDR1 SGHDN, CDR2 FVKESK. The CDR3 spans 17 residues. The CDR3 loop is CASSPTRLAGVAYEQYF. The CDR3, as DNA: TGTGCCAGCAGCCCTACCAGACTAGCGGGAGTCGCTTACGAGCAGTACTTC.

This clone was counted only a few times. V gene TRBV2 combines with J gene TRBJ2-5; maybe TRBD2 (5 bases). The CDR3 loop spans 12 amino acids. Germline V gene sequence: CDR1 SNHLY, CDR2 FYNNEI. Trimming stripped 5 bases from V and 4 bases from J, with 8 bases between. The CDR3 spells CASSYSGETQYF. Here the CDR3 DNA reads TGTGCCAGCAGTTACAGCGGAGAGACCCAGTACTTC. The full variable domain, with the rest looked up from reference TRBV2 and TRBJ2-5, is EPEVTQTPSHQVTQMGQEVILRCVPISNHLYFYWYRQILGQKVEFLVSFYNNEISEKSEIFDDQFSVERPDGSNFTLKIRSTKLEDSAMYFCASSYSGETQYFGPGTRLLVL.

This rearrangement joins TRBV4-3 to TRBJ1-5; possibly TRBD1 for D (6 bases). The germline V and J ends were trimmed by 0 bases and 5 bases, with 17 bases remaining between them. Per germline, CDR1 LGHNA and CDR2 YSLEER. CDR3 length equals 17 residues. CDR3 nucleotide sequence: TGCGCCAGCAGCCAAGATCGGGTTTACAGGGAAGATCAGCCCCAGCATTTT. Amino acids: CASSQDRVYREDQPQHF.

This clone turned up a few times. CDR3 loop: CASSLPTGGSYGYTF. CDR3 DNA: TGTGCCAGCAGCTTGCCGACGGGTGGGAGCTATGGCTACACCTTC. This chain uses TRBV5-4 with TRBJ1-2; no clear D gene. With 1 base removed from V and 4 bases from J, the gap between germline ends came to 14 bases. The V gene's germline CDR1 is SGHNT and CDR2 YYREEE (reference sequence). This CDR3 spans 15 amino acids.

The chain has TRBV11-1 and TRBJ2-7; D unresolved. CDR3 length: 13 amino acids. The germline V gene encodes CDR1 SGHAT and CDR2 FQDESV (reference sequence). Trimming took 1 base from V and 3 from J, leaving 7 bases between them. This CDR3 reads CASSLDTRYEQYF. The CDR3 region has the DNA TGTGCCAGCAGCTTAGATACTCGCTACGAGCAGTACTTC.

The gene calls are TRBV9 and TRBJ2-3; D remains ambiguous. V lost 2 bases to trimming and J lost 0 bases, with 4 bases between them. The CDR3 sequence is 13 residues long. Germline V gene data show CDR1 as SGDLS and CDR2 as YYNGEE. This CDR3 is CASSVLSTDTQYF. CDR3 nucleotide sequence: TGTGCCAGCAGCGTTTTAAGCACAGATACGCAGTATTTT. Supplemented by reference TRBV9 and TRBJ2-3, the full variable domain reads DSGVTQTPKHLITATGQRVTLRCSPRSGDLSVYWYQQSLDQGLQFLIQYYNGEERAKGNILERFSAQQFPDLHSELNLSSLELGDSALYFCASSVLSTDTQYFGPGTRLTVL.

The chain carries TRBV7-9 and TRBJ1-4; D possibly corresponds to TRBD1 (6 bases). This CDR3 contains 16 residues. Germline V gives CDR1 SEHNR, CDR2 FQNEAQ (reference sequence). Trimming pared 3 bases from V and 0 bases from J, leaving 11 bases between. In nucleotides, the CDR3 is TGTGCCAGCAGCTTCGGACAGCTCACAACTAATGAAAAACTGTTTTTT. Translated: CASSFGQLTTNEKLFF.

V gene TRBV21-1 combines with J gene TRBJ2-6; the table's D gene call, TRBD1, was not cross checked with the DNA. TRBV21-1 is noted as a pseudogene. This CDR3 comprises 19 residues. CDR3: CASSSSRDRVPSGANVLTF. In DNA form, the CDR3 reads TGTGCCAGCAGCTCCTCCCGGGACAGGGTGCCTTCTGGGGCCAACGTCCTGACTTTC.

This clone was picked up a small number of times. The chain is built from TRBV5-1 and TRBJ2-7; 7 bases fit TRBD2. The J segment lost 5 bases and the V segment lost 3 bases, leaving 2 bases of the junction unmatched. Germline V CDR1 and CDR2: SGHRS, YFSETQ. The CDR3 totals 12 residues. CDR3 DNA: TGCGCCAGCAGCTGGGGGGGTAACGAGCAGTACTTC. This translates into CASSWGGNEQYF.

The chain couples TRBV11-2 to TRBJ1-2; 7 bases are shared with TRBD1. This CDR3 contains 13 residues. Germline V gene data show CDR1 as SGHAT and CDR2 as FQNNGV. The V segment lost 6 bases and the J segment 4 bases; nucleotides outside the gene matches: 5. The CDR3 DNA is TGTGCCAGCAGTGCCACAGGGGTCTATGGCTACACCTTC. This gives the protein CASSATGVYGYTF.

This clone has just one count. The gene calls are TRBV19 and TRBJ2-7; 7 bases agree with TRBD2. This CDR3 is 14 amino acids long. Germline lookup yields CDR1 LNHDA and CDR2 SQIVND (reference sequence). The V segment lost 6 bases and the J segment 2 bases; nucleotides outside the gene matches: 7. The CDR3 is CASSTLRGAYEQYF. DNA for the CDR3: TGTGCCAGTAGCACCCTCCGGGGGGCCTACGAGCAGTACTTC.

The chain has TRBV7-8 and TRBJ2-3; 8 bases are a match to TRBD2. The CDR3 covers 18 residues. From germline, CDR1 is SGHVS and CDR2 FQNEAQ. Germline trimming cut 1 base from V and 1 base from J; bases unmatched to any gene: 10. The CDR3 region has the DNA TGTGCCAGCAGCTTAGTAAGGAGTAGCGGGGCCCGCACAGATACGCAGTATTTT. Protein sequence: CASSLVRSSGARTDTQYF. Looking up the rest from reference TRBV7-8 and TRBJ2-3 gives the full variable domain: GAGVSQSPRYKVAKRGQDVALRCDPISGHVSLFWYQQALGQGPEFLTYFQNEAQLDKSGLPSDRFFAERPEGSVSTLKIQRTQQEDSAVYLCASSLVRSSGARTDTQYFGPGTRLTVL.

This clone was recorded many times. This chain links TRBV7-8 with TRBJ2-2; 14 bases line up with TRBD2. V was clipped by 4 bases and J by 4 bases; unmatched bases: 8. This CDR3 has 18 residues. Germline assignment: CDR1 SGHVS and CDR2 FQNEAQ. CDR3 DNA sequence: TGTGCCAGCAGCTCGGGACTAGCGGGAGAGGTGATCACCGGGGAGCTGTTTTTT. Residues: CASSSGLAGEVITGELFF.

The J gene is TRBJ2-3, the V gene TRBV4-2, with D perhaps TRBD2 (7 bases). The length of the CDR3 is 18 residues. Germline V lookup: CDR1 LGHNA, CDR2 YNFKEQ. V was trimmed by 0 bases and J by 4 bases, leaving 20 bases between them. This CDR3 reads CASSQEAAGAILADTQYF. CDR3 in DNA: TGTGCCAGCAGCCAAGAGGCGGCGGGGGCGATCCTCGCAGATACGCAGTATTTT.

This chain uses TRBV3-1 (or the pseudogene TRBV3-2) with TRBJ2-7, with D perhaps matching TRBD1 (5 bases). The germline V gene encodes CDR1 LGHDT and CDR2 YNNKEL (reference sequence). The CDR3 loop spans 12 amino acids. The germline V and J ends were trimmed by 4 bases and 4 bases, with 8 bases remaining between them. The DNA of the CDR3 is TGTGCCAGCAGCCTTACAGGTTACGAGCAGTACTTC. Its translation is CASSLTGYEQYF.

This chain joins TRBV18 and TRBJ1-3, with D hard to call. V was shortened by 6 bases and J by 4 bases, with 22 bases between the two germline ends. Germline CDR1 is KGHSH and CDR2 is LQKENI. The CDR3 consists of 17 residues. CDR3 region: CASSLGPPGSGGNTIYF. The CDR3 coding sequence is TGTGCCAGCTCGCTTGGGCCTCCTGGATCGGGAGGAAACACCATATATTTT.

On this clone itself: Other DNA variants within this sample encode the same CDR3. The chain couples TRBV3-1 (or the pseudogene TRBV3-2) to TRBJ2-5; 9 positions match TRBD2. Unmatched junction bases numbered 4, after V lost 1 base and J lost 1 base. The CDR3 loop spans 16 amino acids. The germline V gene encodes CDR1 LGHDT and CDR2 YNNKEL (reference sequence). CDR3 region: CASSQGLAGAQETQYF. For the CDR3, the DNA is TGTGCCAGCAGCCAAGGTTTAGCGGGAGCCCAAGAGACCCAGTACTTC.

This chain connects TRBV24-1 to TRBJ2-1; 9 nucleotides agree with TRBD1. The V gene's germline CDR1 is KGHDR and CDR2 SFDVKD. V lost 4 bases, J lost 6 bases, and 9 bases stayed unmatched. The CDR3 sequence is 16 residues long. The CDR3 DNA follows: TGTGCCACCAGTGACCGCACAGGGGGCGAGCGCAATGAGCAGTTCTTC. It codes for CATSDRTGGERNEQFF.

J is TRBJ2-2 and V is TRBV3-1 (or the pseudogene TRBV3-2); no clear D gene. Germline assignment: CDR1 LGHDT and CDR2 YNNKEL (reference sequence). This CDR3 is 13 amino acids long. The V gene lost 4 bases and the J gene lost 3 bases, with 6 bases spanning the gap. The CDR3 here is CASSPLDTGELFF. The CDR3 bases are TGTGCCAGCAGCCCCCTAGACACCGGGGAGCTGTTTTTT.

This clone was recorded only once. The chain employs TRBV5-1 and TRBJ1-2, with 9 positions matching TRBD1. The CDR3 runs to 16 residues. V lost 0 bases, J lost 1 base, and 4 bases stayed unmatched. Germline V lookup: CDR1 SGHRS, CDR2 YFSETQ. CDR3 loop: CASSLEQGAFNYGYTF. As DNA, the CDR3 is TGCGCCAGCAGCTTGGAACAGGGGGCTTTTAACTATGGCTACACCTTC.

This clone was seen only a few times. The V and J genes are TRBV20-1 and TRBJ1-6; TRBD1 agrees at 7 bases. The CDR3 has 11 amino acids. After removal of 5 bases from V and 15 bases from J, the junction contained 7 bases not matched to a gene. Per the germline V gene, CDR1 is DFQATT and CDR2 is SNEGSKA (reference sequence). For the CDR3, the DNA is TGCAGTGCTGCGACAGGGCATTTCCTCCACTTT. It codes for CSAATGHFLHF.

This CDR3 is CASSSGTGVNQPQHF. The CDR3 DNA sequence: TGTGCCAGCAGCTCCGGGACAGGTGTCAATCAGCCCCAGCATTTT. The chain uses TRBV28 and TRBJ1-5; TRBD1 matches at 8 bases. The CDR3 runs 15 residues. CDR1 is MDHEN, CDR2 SYDVKM, per germline. With 6 bases clipped from V and 3 bases from J, the junction kept 7 bases outside the gene matches.

This clone was recorded only once. This chain connects TRBV10-3 to TRBJ2-7; the match to TRBD2 covers 9 bases. Trimming at V came to 4 bases and at J to 6 bases, leaving 4 bases not matched to a gene. The CDR3 sequence is 13 residues long. Germline assignment: CDR1 ENHRY and CDR2 SYGVKD. The CDR3 is CAISVIAGAEQYF. In DNA, the CDR3 is TGTGCCATCAGTGTAATAGCGGGAGCCGAGCAGTACTTC.

This chain joins TRBV3-1 (or the pseudogene TRBV3-2) and TRBJ1-1, with D tentatively TRBD1 (5 bases). With 3 bases removed from V and 3 bases from J, the gap between germline ends came to 8 bases. Germline V CDR1 and CDR2: LGHDT, YNNKEL (reference sequence). This CDR3 comprises 13 residues. The CDR3 loop is CASSHGGDTEAFF. Here the CDR3 DNA reads TGTGCCAGCAGCCACGGAGGGGACACTGAAGCTTTCTTT.

This clone was counted a single time. The V gene is TRBV28, the J gene TRBJ1-4, with D tentatively TRBD1 (5 bases). The CDR3 is 15 residues long. Trimming took off 1 base at V and 4 bases at J, with 10 bases between the two ends. Germline V gene data show CDR1 as MDHEN and CDR2 as SYDVKM. DNA of the CDR3: TGTGCCAGCAGTTTATCGCAGGGCAATAATGAAAAACTGTTTTTT. Translated, it gives CASSLSQGNNEKLFF.

The chain uses TRBV5-6 and TRBJ1-4; D is undetermined. The V and J ends lost 2 bases and 8 bases respectively, with 7 bases between them. This CDR3 comprises 12 residues. From germline, CDR1 is SGHDT and CDR2 YYEEEE. The CDR3 region has the DNA TGTGCCAGCAGCTTACTCAACGAAAAACTGTTTTTT. It yields the protein CASSLLNEKLFF. The whole variable domain, remainder taken from reference TRBV5-6 and TRBJ1-4, is DAGVTQSPTHLIKTRGQQVTLRCSPKSGHDTVSWYQQALGQGPQFIFQYYEEEERQRGNFPDRFSGHQFPNYSSELNVNALLLGDSALYLCASSLLNEKLFFGSGTQLSVL.

J is TRBJ2-6 and V is TRBV2; D gene unclear. The CDR3 spans 15 residues. Germline V lookup: CDR1 SNHLY, CDR2 FYNNEI. The V end lost 4 bases, the J end lost 0 bases, and 7 bases lay between the germline ends. CDR3 loop: CASSGASSGANVLTF. DNA for the CDR3: TGTGCCAGCAGTGGGGCGAGCTCTGGGGCCAACGTCCTGACTTTC.

The V gene is TRBV5-1, the J gene TRBJ2-3; TRBD2 agrees at 12 bases. Germline V CDR1 and CDR2: SGHRS, YFSETQ. Germline trimming cut 0 bases from V and 5 bases from J; bases unmatched to any gene: 1. The CDR3 loop spans 15 amino acids. In nucleotides, the CDR3 is TGCGCCAGCAGCTTGGCTAGCGGGGGGGTAGATACGCAGTATTTT. This gives the protein CASSLASGGVDTQYF.

This clone was recorded once. The chain recombines TRBV5-6 with TRBJ1-3; 8 bases line up with TRBD1. Unmatched junction bases numbered 2, after V lost 0 bases and J lost 0 bases. CDR3 length: 16 amino acids. Germline CDR1 is SGHDT and CDR2 is YYEEEE. The CDR3 protein is CASSLDRGSSGNTIYF. The DNA of the CDR3 is TGTGCCAGCAGCTTGGACAGGGGGAGCTCTGGAAACACCATATATTTT.